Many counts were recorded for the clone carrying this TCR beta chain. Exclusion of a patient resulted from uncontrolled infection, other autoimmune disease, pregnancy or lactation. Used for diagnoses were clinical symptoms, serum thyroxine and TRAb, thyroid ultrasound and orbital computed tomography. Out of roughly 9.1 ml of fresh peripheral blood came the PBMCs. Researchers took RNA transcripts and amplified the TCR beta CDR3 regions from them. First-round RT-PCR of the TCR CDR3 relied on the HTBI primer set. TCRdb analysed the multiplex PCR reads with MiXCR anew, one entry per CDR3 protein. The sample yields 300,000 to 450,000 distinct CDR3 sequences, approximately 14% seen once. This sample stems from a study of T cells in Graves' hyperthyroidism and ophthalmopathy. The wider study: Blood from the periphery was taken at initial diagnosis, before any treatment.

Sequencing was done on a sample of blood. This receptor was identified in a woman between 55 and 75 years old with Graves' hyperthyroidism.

CDR3 protein: CASTLQGHQPQHF. The CDR3 DNA reads TGTGCCAGCACCCTCCAGGGGCATCAGCCCCAGCATTTT. The gene calls are TRBV12-3 or TRBV12-4 and TRBJ1-5, with a possible D match to TRBD1 (6 bases). Trimming cost V 7 bases and J 5 bases, with 12 bases left between them. The CDR3 runs 13 residues.